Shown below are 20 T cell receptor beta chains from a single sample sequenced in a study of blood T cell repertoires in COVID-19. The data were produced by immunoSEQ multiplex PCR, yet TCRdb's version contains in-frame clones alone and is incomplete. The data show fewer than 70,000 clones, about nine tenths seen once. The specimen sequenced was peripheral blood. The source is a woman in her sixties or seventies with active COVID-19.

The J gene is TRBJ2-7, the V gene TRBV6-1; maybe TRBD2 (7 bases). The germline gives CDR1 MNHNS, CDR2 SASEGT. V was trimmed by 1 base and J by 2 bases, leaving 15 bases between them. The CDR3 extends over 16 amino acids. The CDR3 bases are TGTGCCAGCAGTGAAGGGGGGGGCCAAGGCCCCTACGAGCAGTACTTC. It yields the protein CASSEGGGQGPYEQYF.

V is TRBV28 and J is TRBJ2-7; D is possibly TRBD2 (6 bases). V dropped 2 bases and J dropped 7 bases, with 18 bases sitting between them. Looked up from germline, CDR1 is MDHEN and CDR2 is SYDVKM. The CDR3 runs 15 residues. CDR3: CASSLPGGTLREQYF. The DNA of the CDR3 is TGTGCCAGCAGTTTACCCGGGGGTACCCTCCGGGAGCAGTACTTC.

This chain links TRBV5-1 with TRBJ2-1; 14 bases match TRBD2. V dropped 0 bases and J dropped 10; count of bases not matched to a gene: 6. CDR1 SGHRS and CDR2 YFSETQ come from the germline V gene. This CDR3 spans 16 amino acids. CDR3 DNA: TGCGCCAGCAGCTTGGGGGGACTAGCGGGAGAGGAAGAGCAGTTCTTC. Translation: CASSLGGLAGEEEQFF.

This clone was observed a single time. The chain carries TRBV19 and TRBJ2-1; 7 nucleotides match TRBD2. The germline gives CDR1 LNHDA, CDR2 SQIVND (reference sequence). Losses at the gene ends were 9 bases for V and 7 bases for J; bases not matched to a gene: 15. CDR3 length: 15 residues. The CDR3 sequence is CASGDPAGDRNEQFF. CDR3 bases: TGTGCCAGCGGAGACCCGGCGGGGGATCGAAATGAGCAGTTCTTC. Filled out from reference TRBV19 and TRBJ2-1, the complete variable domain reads DGGITQSPKYLFRKEGQNVTLSCEQNLNHDAMYWYRQDPGQGLRLIYYSQIVNDFQKGDIAEGYSVSREKKESFPLTVTSAQKNPTAFYLCASGDPAGDRNEQFFGPGTRLTVL.

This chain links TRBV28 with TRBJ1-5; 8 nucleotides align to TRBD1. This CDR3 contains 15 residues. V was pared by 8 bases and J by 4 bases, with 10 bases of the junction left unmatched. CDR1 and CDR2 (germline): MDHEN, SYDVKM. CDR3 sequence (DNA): TGTGCCAGCCAGGGGACAGGTAGAGGGAATCAGCCCCAGCATTTT. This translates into CASQGTGRGNQPQHF.

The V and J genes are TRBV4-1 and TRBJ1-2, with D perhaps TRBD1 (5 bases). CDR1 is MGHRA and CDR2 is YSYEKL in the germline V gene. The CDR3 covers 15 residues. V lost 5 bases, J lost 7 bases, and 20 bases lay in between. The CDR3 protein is CASSFSAGLRGGYTF. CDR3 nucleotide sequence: TGCGCCAGCAGCTTTAGCGCGGGACTAAGAGGTGGCTACACCTTC.

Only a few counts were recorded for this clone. Here the CDR3 DNA reads TGTGCCAGCAGCGCGTATAATGAAAAACTGTTTTTT. Translated, it gives CASSAYNEKLFF. The chain employs TRBV11-1 and TRBJ1-4; D is unresolved. V was cut by 5 bases and J by 4 bases, with 5 bases left in between. CDR3 length: 12 residues. The germline V gene has CDR1 SGHAT and CDR2 FQDESV (reference sequence).

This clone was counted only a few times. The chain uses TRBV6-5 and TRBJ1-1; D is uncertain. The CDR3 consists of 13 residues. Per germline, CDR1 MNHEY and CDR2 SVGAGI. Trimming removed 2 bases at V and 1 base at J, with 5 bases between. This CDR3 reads CASSYGQNTEAFF. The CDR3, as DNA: TGTGCCAGCAGTTACGGCCAGAACACTGAAGCTTTCTTT.

The CDR3: CASSLLGESTDTQYF. CDR3 DNA: TGTGCCAGCAGCCTCTTGGGCGAAAGCACAGATACGCAGTATTTT. This sequence joins TRBV11-2 and TRBJ2-3, with D unresolved. The CDR3 runs to 15 residues. Trimming pared 5 bases from V and 0 bases from J, leaving 12 bases between. Germline V lookup: CDR1 SGHAT, CDR2 FQNNGV.

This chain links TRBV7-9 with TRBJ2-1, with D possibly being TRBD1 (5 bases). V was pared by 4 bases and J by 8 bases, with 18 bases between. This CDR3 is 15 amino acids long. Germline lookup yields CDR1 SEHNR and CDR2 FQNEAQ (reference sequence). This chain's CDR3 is CASSSRYSGAHEQFF. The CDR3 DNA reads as TGTGCCAGCAGCTCCCGATATAGTGGGGCCCATGAGCAGTTCTTC.

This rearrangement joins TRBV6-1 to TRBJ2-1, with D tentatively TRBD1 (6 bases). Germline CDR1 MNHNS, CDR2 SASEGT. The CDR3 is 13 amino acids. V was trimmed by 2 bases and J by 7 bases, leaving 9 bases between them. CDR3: CASSENRVNEQFF. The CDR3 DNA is TGTGCCAGCAGTGAAAACAGGGTTAATGAGCAGTTCTTC.

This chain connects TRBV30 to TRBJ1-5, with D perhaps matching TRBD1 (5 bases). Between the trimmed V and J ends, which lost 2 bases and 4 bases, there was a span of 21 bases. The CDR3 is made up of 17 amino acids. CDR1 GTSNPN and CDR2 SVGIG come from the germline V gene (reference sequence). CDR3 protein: CAWSLELGGRSNQPQHF. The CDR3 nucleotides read TGTGCCTGGAGTCTAGAACTGGGGGGACGATCTAATCAGCCCCAGCATTTT.

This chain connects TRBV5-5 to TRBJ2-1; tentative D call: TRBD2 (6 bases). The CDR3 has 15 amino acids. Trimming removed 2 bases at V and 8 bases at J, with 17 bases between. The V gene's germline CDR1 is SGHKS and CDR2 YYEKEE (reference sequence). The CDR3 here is CASSFRLETNHEQFF. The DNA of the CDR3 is TGTGCCAGCAGCTTCCGACTAGAAACCAACCATGAGCAGTTCTTC. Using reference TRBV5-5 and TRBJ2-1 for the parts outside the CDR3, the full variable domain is DAGVTQSPTHLIKTRGQQVTLRCSPISGHKSVSWYQQVLGQGPQFIFQYYEKEERGRGNFPDRFSARQFPNYSSELNVNALLLGDSALYLCASSFRLETNHEQFFGPGTRLTVL.

The CDR3 is CASSRYRASSYEQYF. Here the CDR3 DNA reads TGTGCCAGCAGCCGCTACAGGGCTAGCTCCTACGAGCAGTACTTC. The chain is built from TRBV7-2 and TRBJ2-7, with D tentatively TRBD1 (6 bases). Per the germline V gene, CDR1 is SGHTA and CDR2 is FQGNSA. This CDR3 contains 15 residues. Trimming took off 5 bases at V and 0 bases at J, with 14 bases between the two ends.

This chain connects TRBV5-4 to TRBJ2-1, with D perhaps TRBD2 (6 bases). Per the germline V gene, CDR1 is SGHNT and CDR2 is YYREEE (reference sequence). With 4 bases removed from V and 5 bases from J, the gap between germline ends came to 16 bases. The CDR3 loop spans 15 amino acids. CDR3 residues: CASSPRDLDHNEQFF. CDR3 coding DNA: TGTGCCAGCAGCCCCCGGGACTTAGATCACAATGAGCAGTTCTTC. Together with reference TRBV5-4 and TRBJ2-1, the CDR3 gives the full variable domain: ETGVTQSPTHLIKTRGQQVTLRCSSQSGHNTVSWYQQALGQGPQFIFQYYREEENGRGNFPPRFSGLQFPNYSSELNVNALELDDSALYLCASSPRDLDHNEQFFGPGTRLTVL.

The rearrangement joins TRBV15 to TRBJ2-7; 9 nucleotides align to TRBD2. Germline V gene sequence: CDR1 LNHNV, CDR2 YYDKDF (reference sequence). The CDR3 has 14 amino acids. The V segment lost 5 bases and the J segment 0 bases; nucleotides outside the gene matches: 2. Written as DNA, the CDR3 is TGTGCCACCAGCGCGGGAGGGAACTCCTACGAGCAGTACTTC. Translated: CATSAGGNSYEQYF.

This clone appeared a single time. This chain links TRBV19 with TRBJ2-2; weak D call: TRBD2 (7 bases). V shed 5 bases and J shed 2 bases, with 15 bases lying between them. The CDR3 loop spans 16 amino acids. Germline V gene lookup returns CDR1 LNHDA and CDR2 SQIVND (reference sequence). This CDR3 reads CASSSRGGGNTGELFF. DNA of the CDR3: TGTGCCAGTAGTTCCAGAGGGGGGGGTAACACCGGGGAGCTGTTTTTT.

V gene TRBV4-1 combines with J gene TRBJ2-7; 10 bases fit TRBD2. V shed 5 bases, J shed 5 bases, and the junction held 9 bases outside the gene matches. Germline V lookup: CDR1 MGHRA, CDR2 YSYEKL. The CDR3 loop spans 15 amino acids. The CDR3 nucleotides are TGCGCCAGCAGCTATAGCGGGAGGCCCGTGGACGAGCAGTACTTC. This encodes CASSYSGRPVDEQYF.

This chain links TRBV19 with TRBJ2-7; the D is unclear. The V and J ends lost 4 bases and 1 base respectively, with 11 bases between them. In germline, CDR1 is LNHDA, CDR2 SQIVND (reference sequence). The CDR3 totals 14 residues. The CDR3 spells CASSTRVASYEQYF. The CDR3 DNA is TGTGCCAGTAGTACTCGGGTTGCGTCCTACGAGCAGTACTTC.

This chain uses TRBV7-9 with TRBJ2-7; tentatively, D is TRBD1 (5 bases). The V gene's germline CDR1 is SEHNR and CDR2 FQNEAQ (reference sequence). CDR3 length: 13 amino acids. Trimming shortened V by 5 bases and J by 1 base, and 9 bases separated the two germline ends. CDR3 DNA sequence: TGTGCCAGCAGCCCCCGACAGTCCTACGAGCAGTACTTC. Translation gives CASSPRQSYEQYF. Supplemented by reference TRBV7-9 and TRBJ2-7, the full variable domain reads DTGVSQNPRHKITKRGQNVTFRCDPISEHNRLYWYRQTLGQGPEFLTYFQNEAQLEKSRLLSDRFSAERPKGSFSTLEIQRTEQGDSAMYLCASSPRQSYEQYFGPGTRLTVT.